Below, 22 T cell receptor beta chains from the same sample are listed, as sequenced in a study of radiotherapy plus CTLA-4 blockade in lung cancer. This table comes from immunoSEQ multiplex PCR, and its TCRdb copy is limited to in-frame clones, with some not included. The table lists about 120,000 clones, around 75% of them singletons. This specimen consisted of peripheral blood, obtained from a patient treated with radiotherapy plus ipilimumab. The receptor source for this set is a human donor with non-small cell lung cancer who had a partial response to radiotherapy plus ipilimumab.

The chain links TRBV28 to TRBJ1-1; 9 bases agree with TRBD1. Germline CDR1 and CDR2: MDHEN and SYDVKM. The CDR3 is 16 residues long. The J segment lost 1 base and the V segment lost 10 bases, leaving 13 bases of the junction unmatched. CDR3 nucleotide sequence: TGTGCCACCATAAAAAGGACAGGGGTTGCGAACACTGAAGCTTTCTTT. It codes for CATIKRTGVANTEAFF. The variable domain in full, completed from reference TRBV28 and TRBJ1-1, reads DVKVTQSSRYLVKRTGEKVFLECVQDMDHENMFWYRQDPGLGLRLIYFSYDVKMKEKGDIPEGYSVSREKKERFSLILESASTNQTSMYLCATIKRTGVANTEAFFGQGTRLTVV.

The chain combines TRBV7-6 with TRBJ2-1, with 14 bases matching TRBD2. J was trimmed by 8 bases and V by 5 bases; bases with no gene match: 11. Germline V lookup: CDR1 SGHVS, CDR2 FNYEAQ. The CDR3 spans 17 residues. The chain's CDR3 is CASSPLTSGRAVDEQFF. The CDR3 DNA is TGTGCCAGCAGCCCGTTGACTAGCGGGAGGGCGGTCGATGAGCAGTTCTTC. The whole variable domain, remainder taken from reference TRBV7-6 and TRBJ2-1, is GAGVSQSPRYKVTKRGQDVALRCDPISGHVSLYWYRQALGQGPEFLTYFNYEAQQDKSGLPNDRFSAERPEGSISTLTIQRTEQRDSAMYRCASSPLTSGRAVDEQFFGPGTRLTVL.

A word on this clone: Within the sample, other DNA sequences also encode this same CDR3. The CDR3 bases are TGTGCCAGCAGTACGGGGTCAACTAATGAAAAACTGTTTTTT. Protein: CASSTGSTNEKLFF. This chain links TRBV6-6 with TRBJ1-4, with D hard to call. This CDR3 spans 14 amino acids. Germline V CDR1 and CDR2: MNHNY, SVGAGI (reference sequence). V lost 5 bases, J lost 0 bases, and 7 bases lay in between.

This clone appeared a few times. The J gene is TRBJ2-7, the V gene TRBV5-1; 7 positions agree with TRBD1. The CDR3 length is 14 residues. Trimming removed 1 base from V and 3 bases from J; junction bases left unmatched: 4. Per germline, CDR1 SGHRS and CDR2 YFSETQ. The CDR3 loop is CASSLLGTVYEQYF. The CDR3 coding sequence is TGCGCCAGCAGCTTGTTAGGGACAGTCTACGAGCAGTACTTC. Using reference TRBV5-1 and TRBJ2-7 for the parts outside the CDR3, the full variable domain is KAGVTQTPRYLIKTRGQQVTLSCSPISGHRSVSWYQQTPGQGLQFLFEYFSETQRNKGNFPGRFSGRQFSNSRSEMNVSTLELGDSALYLCASSLLGTVYEQYFGPGTRLTVT.

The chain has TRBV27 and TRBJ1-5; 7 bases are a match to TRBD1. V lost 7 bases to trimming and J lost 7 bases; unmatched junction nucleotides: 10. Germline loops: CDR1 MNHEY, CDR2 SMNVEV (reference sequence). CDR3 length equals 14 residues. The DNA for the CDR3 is TGTGCCAGCACCTTAAGTCAGGGGGGACAGCCCCAGCATTTT. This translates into CASTLSQGGQPQHF.

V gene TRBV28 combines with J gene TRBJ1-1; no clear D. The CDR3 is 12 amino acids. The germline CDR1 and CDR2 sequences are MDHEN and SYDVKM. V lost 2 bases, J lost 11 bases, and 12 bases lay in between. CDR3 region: CASSLSLQKAFF. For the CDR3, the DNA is TGTGCCAGCAGTTTAAGTTTGCAGAAGGCTTTCTTT. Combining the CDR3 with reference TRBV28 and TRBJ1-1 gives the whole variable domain DVKVTQSSRYLVKRTGEKVFLECVQDMDHENMFWYRQDPGLGLRLIYFSYDVKMKEKGDIPEGYSVSREKKERFSLILESASTNQTSMYLCASSLSLQKAFFGQGTRLTVV.

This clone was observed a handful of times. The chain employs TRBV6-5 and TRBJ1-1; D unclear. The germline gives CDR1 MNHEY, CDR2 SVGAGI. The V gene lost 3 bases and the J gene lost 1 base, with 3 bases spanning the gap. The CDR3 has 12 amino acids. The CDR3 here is CASSYRNTEAFF. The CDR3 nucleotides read TGTGCCAGCAGTTATCGGAACACTGAAGCTTTCTTT.

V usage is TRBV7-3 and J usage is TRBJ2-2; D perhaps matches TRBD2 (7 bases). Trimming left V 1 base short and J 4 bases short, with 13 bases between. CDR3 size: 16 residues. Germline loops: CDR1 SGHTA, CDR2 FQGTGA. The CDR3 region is CASSLMGGDTTGELFF. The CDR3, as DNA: TGTGCCAGCAGCTTAATGGGGGGGGACACCACCGGGGAGCTGTTTTTT.

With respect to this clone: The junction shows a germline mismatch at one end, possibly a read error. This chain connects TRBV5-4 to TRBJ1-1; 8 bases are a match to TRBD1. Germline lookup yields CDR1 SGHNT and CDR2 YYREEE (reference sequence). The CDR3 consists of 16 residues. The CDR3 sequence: CASSLDGGQGDTEALF. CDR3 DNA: TGTGCCAGCAGCTTGGACGGCGGACAGGGCGACACTGAAGCTCTCTTT.

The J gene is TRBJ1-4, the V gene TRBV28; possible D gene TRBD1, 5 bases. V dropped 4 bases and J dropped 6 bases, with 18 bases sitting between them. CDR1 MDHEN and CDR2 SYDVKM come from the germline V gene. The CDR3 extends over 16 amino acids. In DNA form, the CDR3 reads TGTGCCAGCAGTTCACGGCCCCAGGAAGGGGATGAAAAACTGTTTTTT. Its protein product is CASSSRPQEGDEKLFF. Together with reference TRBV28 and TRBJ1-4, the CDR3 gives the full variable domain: DVKVTQSSRYLVKRTGEKVFLECVQDMDHENMFWYRQDPGLGLRLIYFSYDVKMKEKGDIPEGYSVSREKKERFSLILESASTNQTSMYLCASSSRPQEGDEKLFFGSGTQLSVL.

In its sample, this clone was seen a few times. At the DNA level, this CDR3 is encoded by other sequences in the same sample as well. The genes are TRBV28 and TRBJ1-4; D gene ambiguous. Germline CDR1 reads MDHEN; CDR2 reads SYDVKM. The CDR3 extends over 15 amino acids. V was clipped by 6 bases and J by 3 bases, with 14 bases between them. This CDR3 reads CASSNSGSSNEKLFF. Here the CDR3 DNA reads TGTGCCAGCAGCAATTCCGGGTCTTCTAATGAAAAACTGTTTTTT.

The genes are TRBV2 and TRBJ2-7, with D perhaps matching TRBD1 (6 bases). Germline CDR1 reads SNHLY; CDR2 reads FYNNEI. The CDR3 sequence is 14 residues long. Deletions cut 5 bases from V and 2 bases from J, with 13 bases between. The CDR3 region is CASSQSQGPYEQYF. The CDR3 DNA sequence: TGTGCCAGCAGTCAGTCACAGGGACCCTACGAGCAGTACTTC.

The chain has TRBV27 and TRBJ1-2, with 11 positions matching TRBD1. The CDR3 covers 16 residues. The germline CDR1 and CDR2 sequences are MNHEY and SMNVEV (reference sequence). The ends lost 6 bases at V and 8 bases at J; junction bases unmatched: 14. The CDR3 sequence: CASRDSGQGANGGYTF. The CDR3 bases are TGTGCCAGCAGAGACTCCGGACAGGGGGCCAATGGGGGCTACACCTTC.

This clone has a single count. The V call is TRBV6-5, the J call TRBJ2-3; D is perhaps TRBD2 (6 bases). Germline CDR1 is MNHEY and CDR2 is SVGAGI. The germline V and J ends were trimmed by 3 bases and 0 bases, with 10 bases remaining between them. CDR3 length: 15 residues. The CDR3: CASSYSGTSTDTQYF. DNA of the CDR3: TGTGCCAGCAGTTATTCCGGGACTAGCACAGATACGCAGTATTTT.

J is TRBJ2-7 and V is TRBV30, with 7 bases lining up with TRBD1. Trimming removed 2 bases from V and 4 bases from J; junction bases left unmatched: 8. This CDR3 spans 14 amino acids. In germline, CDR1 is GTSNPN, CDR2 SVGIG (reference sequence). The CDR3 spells CAWSSNRGKYEQYF. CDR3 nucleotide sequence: TGTGCCTGGAGTTCTAACAGGGGAAAGTACGAGCAGTACTTC.

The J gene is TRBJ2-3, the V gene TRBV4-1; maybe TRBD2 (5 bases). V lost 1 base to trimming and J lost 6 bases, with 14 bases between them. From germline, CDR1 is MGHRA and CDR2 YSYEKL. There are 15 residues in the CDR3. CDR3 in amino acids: CASSQGWGGEDTQYF. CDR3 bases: TGCGCCAGCAGCCAAGGGTGGGGTGGGGAGGATACGCAGTATTTT.

The CDR3 is CASSPTGTGSSEAFF. In DNA, the CDR3 is TGTGCCAGCAGCCCAACCGGGACAGGGAGCTCTGAAGCTTTCTTT. The chain combines TRBV7-9 with TRBJ1-1; TRBD1 matches at 9 bases. The germline V gene has CDR1 SEHNR and CDR2 FQNEAQ (reference sequence). After removal of 5 bases from V and 6 bases from J, the junction contained 10 bases not matched to a gene. CDR3 length: 15 amino acids.

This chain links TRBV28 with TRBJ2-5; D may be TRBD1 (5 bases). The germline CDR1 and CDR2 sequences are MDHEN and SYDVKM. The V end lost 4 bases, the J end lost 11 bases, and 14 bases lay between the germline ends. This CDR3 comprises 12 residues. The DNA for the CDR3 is TGTGCCAGCAGTTCGGACATCAGAGAGCAGTACTTC. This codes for CASSSDIREQYF.

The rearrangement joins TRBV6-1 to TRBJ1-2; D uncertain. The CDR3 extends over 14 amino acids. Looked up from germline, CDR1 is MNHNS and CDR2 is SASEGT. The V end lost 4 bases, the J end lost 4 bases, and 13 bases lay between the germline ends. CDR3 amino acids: CASSGEGFGYGYTF. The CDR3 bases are TGTGCCAGCAGTGGAGAGGGATTCGGCTATGGCTACACCTTC.

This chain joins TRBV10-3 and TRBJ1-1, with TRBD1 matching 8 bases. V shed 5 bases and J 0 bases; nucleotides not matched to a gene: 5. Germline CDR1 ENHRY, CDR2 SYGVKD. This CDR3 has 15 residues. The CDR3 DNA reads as TGTGCCATCAGTTTGACAGGGGAACTGAACACTGAAGCTTTCTTT. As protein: CAISLTGELNTEAFF.

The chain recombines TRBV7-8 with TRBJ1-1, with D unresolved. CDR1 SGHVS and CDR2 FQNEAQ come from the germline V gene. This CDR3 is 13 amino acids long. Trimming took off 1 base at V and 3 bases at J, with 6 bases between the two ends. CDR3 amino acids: CASSLVADTEAFF. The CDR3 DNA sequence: TGTGCCAGCAGCTTAGTAGCGGACACTGAAGCTTTCTTT.

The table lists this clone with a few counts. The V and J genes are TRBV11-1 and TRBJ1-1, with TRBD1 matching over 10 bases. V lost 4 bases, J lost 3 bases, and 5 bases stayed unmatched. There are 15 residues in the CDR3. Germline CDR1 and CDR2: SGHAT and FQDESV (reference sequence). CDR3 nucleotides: TGTGCCAGCAGCTCCGGGGACAGGGGCCACACTGAAGCTTTCTTT. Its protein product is CASSSGDRGHTEAFF.